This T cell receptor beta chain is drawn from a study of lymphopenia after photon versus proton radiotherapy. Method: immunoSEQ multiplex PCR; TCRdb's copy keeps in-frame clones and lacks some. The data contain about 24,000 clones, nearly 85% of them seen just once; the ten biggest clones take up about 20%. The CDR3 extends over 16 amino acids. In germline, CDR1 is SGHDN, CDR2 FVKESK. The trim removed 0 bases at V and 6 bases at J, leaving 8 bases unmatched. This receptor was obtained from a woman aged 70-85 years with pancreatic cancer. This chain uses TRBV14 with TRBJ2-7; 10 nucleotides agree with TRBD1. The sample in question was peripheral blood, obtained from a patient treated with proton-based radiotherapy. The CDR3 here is CASSQDRGTGVPEQYF. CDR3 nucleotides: TGTGCCAGCAGCCAAGATAGGGGGACAGGGGTCCCCGAGCAGTACTTC.